Below, 5 T cell receptor beta chains from the same sample are listed, as sequenced in a study of regulatory T cells in long-lasting Graves disease. Time point reported: newly diagnosed GD, antithyroid drugs for less than 3 months. Researchers made the TCR library from RNA that was extracted from PBMCs. Building the TCR beta libraries relied on iRepertoire HTBI primers, and CDR3 regions underwent Arm-PCR. TCRdb re-analysed the multiplex PCR reads in MiXCR, keeping a single row per CDR3 protein. The data show about 500,000 distinct CDR3 sequences, with around 12% seen just once and 8.9% held by the top ten. The same sample was also used in a study of T cells in Graves' hyperthyroidism and ophthalmopathy.

The sample here was peripheral blood mononuclear cells (PBMCs), taken at new diagnosis, from a patient treated with antithyroid drugs. All receptors derive from a woman aged 30 to 39 with Graves disease.

This clonotype was detected ten times or more. This chain uses TRBV2 with TRBJ1-2, with TRBD1 identical over 10 bases. CDR3 length: 15 residues. In germline, CDR1 is SNHLY, CDR2 FYNNEI. J was trimmed by 7 bases and V by 4 bases; bases with no gene match: 9. DNA for the CDR3: TGTGCCAGCAGTGGGACGGACAGGGGGATCAGTGGCTACACCTTC. Protein product: CASSGTDRGISGYTF.

This clonotype was picked up many times. The chain has TRBV11-1 and TRBJ2-1; 9 bases map to TRBD2. The CDR3 runs to 18 residues. With 1 base clipped from V and 7 bases from J, the junction kept 14 bases outside the gene matches. Germline CDR1 reads SGHAT; CDR2 reads FQDESV (reference sequence). CDR3 residues: CASSLEVPSGAYGNEQFF. The DNA for the CDR3 is TGTGCCAGCAGCTTAGAGGTGCCTAGCGGGGCGTACGGGAATGAGCAGTTCTTC.

This chain links TRBV27 with TRBJ1-6, with D uncertain. V lost 2 bases to trimming and J lost 7 bases, with 12 bases between them. This CDR3 has 15 amino acids. Germline V gene lookup returns CDR1 MNHEY and CDR2 SMNVEV (reference sequence). For the CDR3, the DNA is TGTGCCAGCAGTTTAAATGGGGAGGGAAATTCACCCCTCCACTTT. Its translation: CASSLNGEGNSPLHF.

This clonotype has a count of ten or more. This sequence joins TRBV28 and TRBJ1-2; D is perhaps TRBD1 (5 bases). The germline V gene encodes CDR1 MDHEN and CDR2 SYDVKM. The CDR3 spans 14 residues. Trimming took 3 bases from V and 6 from J, leaving 14 bases between them. The CDR3 DNA reads TGTGCCAGCAGTTTTTCAGGTTCGGGGCATGGCTACACCTTC. This gives the protein CASSFSGSGHGYTF.

This clonotype was observed a few times. This rearrangement joins TRBV7-9 to TRBJ2-1, with D possibly matching TRBD1 (6 bases). Trimming removed 1 base from V and 8 bases from J, with 15 bases in between. Germline V gives CDR1 SEHNR, CDR2 FQNEAQ (reference sequence). The CDR3 loop spans 15 amino acids. Written as DNA, the CDR3 is TGTGCCAGCAGCTTAGTAGTCAGGGGCAGGGATGAGCAGTTCTTC. This codes for CASSLVVRGRDEQFF. Supplemented by reference TRBV7-9 and TRBJ2-1, the full variable domain reads DTGVSQNPRHKITKRGQNVTFRCDPISEHNRLYWYRQTLGQGPEFLTYFQNEAQLEKSRLLSDRFSAERPKGSFSTLEIQRTEQGDSAMYLCASSLVVRGRDEQFFGPGTRLTVL.